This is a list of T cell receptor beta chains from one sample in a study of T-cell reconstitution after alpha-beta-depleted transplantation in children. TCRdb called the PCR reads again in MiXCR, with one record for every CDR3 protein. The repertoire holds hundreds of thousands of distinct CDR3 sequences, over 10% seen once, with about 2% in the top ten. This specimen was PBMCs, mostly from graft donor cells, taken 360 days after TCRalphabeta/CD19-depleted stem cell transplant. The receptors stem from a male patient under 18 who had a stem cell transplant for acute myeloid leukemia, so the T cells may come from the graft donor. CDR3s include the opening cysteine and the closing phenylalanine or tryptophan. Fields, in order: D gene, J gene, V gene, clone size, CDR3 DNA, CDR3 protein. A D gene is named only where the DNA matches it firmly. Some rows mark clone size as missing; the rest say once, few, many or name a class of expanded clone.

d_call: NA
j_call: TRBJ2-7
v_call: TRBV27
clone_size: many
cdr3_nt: TGTGCCAGCAGTACCGGGGACGAGCAGTACTTC
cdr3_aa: CASSTGDEQYF

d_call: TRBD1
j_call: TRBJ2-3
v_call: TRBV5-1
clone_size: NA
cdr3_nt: TGCGCCAGCAGCTTGGTGAGGGGGCCTAGCACAGATACGCAGTATTTT
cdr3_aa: CASSLVRGPSTDTQYF

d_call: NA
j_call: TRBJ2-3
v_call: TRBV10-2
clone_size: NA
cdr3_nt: TGCGCCAGCAGGAGACCGGCAGGCACAGATACGCAGTATTTT
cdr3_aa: CASRRPAGTDTQYF

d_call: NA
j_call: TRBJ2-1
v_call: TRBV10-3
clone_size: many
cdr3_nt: TGTGCCATCGGGGAGGGGGCCTACAATGAGCAGTTCTTC
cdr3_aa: CAIGEGAYNEQFF

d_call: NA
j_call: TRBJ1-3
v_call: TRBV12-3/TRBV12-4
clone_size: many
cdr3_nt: TGTGCCAGCAGTTTAGTGTCGAGCTCTGGAAACACCATATATTTT
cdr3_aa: CASSLVSSSGNTIYF

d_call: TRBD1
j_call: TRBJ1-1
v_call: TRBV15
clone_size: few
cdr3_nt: TGTGCCACCAGCAGAGATCTGGGACAGGGGAACACTGAAGCTTTCTTT
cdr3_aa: CATSRDLGQGNTEAFF

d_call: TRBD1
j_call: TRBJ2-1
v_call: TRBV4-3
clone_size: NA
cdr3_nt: TGCGCCAGCAGCCAATTAGACAGGGGGCTGTACAATGAGCAGTTCTTC
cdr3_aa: CASSQLDRGLYNEQFF

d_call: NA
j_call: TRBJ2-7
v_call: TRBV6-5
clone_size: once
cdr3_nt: TGTGCCAGCAGTTACTCGATCCCCAACGGGTATGTTCCCCCTTACGAGCAGTACTTC
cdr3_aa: CASSYSIPNGYVPPYEQYF

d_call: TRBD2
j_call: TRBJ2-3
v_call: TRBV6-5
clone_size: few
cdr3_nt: TGTGCCAGCAGTTACCTTCGGACTAGCGGGAGGGTAACAGATACGCAGTATTTT
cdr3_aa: CASSYLRTSGRVTDTQYF

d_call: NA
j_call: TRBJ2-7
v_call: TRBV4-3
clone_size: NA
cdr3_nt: TGCGCCAGCAGTCTTCTTTTATCCTACGAGCAGTACTTC
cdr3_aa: CASSLLLSYEQYF

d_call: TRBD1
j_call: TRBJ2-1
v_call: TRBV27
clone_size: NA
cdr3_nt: TGTGCCAGCAGTTCAATCGGGACAGGGGGCGCGAAGGGGCAGTTCTTC
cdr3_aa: CASSSIGTGGAKGQFF

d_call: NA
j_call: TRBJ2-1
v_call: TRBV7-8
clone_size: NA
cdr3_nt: TGTGCCAGCAGTCCTCTGGGGACAGAGCAGTTCTTC
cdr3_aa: CASSPLGTEQFF

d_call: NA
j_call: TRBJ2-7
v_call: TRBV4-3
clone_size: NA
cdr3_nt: TGCGCCAGCAGCCAAGTCTCGGGTTCATTGACCTACGAGCAGTACTTC
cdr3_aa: CASSQVSGSLTYEQYF

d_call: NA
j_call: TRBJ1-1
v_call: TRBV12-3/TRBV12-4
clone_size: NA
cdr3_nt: TGTGCCAGCAGTTTAGTGCGATGGGGAGCTTTCTTT
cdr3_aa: CASSLVRWGAFF

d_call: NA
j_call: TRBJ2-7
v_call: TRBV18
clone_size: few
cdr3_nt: TGTGCCAGCTCACCACTGCTAGCGCTACGAAACGAGCAGTACTTC
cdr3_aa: CASSPLLALRNEQYF

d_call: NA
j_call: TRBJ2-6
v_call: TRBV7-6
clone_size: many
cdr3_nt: TGTGCCAGCAGCCGCTTGCGAAGCGGGGCCAACGTCCTGACTTTC
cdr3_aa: CASSRLRSGANVLTF

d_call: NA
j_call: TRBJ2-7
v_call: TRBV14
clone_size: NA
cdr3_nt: TGTGCCAGCAGCCAAAGTTATTTACACAACGAGCAGTACTTC
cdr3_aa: CASSQSYLHNEQYF

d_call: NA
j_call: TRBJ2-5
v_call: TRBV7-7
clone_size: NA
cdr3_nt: TGTGCTAGCAGCTTAGCCAGGGATGGGACCCAGTACTTC
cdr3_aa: CASSLARDGTQYF

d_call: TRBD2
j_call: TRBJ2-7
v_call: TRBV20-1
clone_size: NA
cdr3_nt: TGCAGTGCTAGAGGCCTAGCGGGAGTCCCCCCCTTC
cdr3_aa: CSARGLAGVPPF

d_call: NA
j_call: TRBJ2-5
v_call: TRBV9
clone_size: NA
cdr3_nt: TGTGCCAGCGGATACCAAGAGACCCAGTACTTC
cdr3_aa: CASGYQETQYF

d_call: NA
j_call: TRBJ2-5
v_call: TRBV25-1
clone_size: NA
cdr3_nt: TGTGCCAGCAGTCACACCCGGGCAGGGGAAGAGACCCAGTACTTC
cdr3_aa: CASSHTRAGEETQYF

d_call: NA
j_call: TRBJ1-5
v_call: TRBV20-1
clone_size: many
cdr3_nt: TGCAGTGCTAGCTGGGGTGGGGAATATAGCAATCAGCCCCAGCATTTT
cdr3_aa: CSASWGGEYSNQPQHF

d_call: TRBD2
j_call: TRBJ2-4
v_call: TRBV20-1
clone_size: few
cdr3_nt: TGCAGTGCTAGAGTGCCTAGCGGGGATCTAGCCAAAAACATTCAGTACTTC
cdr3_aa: CSARVPSGDLAKNIQYF

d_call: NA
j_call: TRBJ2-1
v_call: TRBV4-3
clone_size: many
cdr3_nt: TGCGCCAGCAGCCAAGAAAGCGGGCTTTTCTACAATGAGCAGTTCTTC
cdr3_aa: CASSQESGLFYNEQFF

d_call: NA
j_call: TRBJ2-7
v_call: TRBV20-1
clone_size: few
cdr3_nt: TGCAGTGCTAGTTCGGGGGCCCCCTACGAGCAGTACTTC
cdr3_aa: CSASSGAPYEQYF

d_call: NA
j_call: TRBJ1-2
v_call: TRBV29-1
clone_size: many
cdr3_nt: TGCAGCGTTGAATGGTTGAGGTTTAATGGCTACACCTTC
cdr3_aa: CSVEWLRFNGYTF

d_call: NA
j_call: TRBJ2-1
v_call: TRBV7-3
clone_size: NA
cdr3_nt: TGTGCCAGCAGCTCTCAAGTGGGCGCCTACAATGAGCAGTTCTTC
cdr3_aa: CASSSQVGAYNEQFF

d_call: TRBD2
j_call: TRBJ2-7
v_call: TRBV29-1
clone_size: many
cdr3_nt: TGCAGCGTTCTCGAGGGGGGACTAGCGGTTACCTACGAGCAGTACTTC
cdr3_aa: CSVLEGGLAVTYEQYF

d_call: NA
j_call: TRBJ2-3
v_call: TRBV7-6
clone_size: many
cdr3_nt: TGTGCCAGCAGCTCCCCTACAGATACGCAGTATTTT
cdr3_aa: CASSSPTDTQYF

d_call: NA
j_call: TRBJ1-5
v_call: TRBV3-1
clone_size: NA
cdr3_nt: TGTGCCAGCAGCCAAGGTCGGGTCACCTCGAGGTATCAGCCCCAGCATTTT
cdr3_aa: CASSQGRVTSRYQPQHF

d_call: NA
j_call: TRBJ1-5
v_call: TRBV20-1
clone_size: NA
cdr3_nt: TGCAGTGCTCCCGACAGGATGAATAGCAATCAGCCCCAGCATTTT
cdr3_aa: CSAPDRMNSNQPQHF

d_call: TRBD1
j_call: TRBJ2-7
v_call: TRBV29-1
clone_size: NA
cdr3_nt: TGCAGCGTTGAATATAGGACAGGGGACTACGAGCAGTACTTC
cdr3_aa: CSVEYRTGDYEQYF

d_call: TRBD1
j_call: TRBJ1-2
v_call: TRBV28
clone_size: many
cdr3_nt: TGTGCCAGCAGACCACAGGGGACCTATGGCTACACCTTC
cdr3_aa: CASRPQGTYGYTF

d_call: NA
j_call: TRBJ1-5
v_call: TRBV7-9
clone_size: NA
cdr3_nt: TGTGCCAGCAGCTCATCCCGTCAGCCCCAGCATTTT
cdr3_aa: CASSSSRQPQHF

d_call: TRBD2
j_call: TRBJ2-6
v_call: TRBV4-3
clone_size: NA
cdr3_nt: TGCGCCAGCAGCCAAGGGACTAGCGGGACCTCTGGGGCCAACGTCCTGACTTTC
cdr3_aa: CASSQGTSGTSGANVLTF

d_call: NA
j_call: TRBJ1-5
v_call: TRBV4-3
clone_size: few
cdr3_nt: TGCGCCAGCAGCCAACAGACCAACATACAGGGCCATCATCAGCCCCAGCATTTT
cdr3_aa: CASSQQTNIQGHHQPQHF

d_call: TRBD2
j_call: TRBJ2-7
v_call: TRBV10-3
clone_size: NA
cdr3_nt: TGTGCCATCAGTGACAGACTAGCGGCATTAACCTACGAGCAGTACTTC
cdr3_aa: CAISDRLAALTYEQYF

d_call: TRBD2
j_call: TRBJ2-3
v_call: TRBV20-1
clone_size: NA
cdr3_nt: TGCGGATGGGTTCTAGCGGGAGGCACAGATACGCAGTATTTT
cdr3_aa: CGWVLAGGTDTQYF

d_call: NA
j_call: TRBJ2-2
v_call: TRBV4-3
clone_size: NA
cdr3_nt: TGCGCCAGCAGCCAACGAGCAACCCTAAGGGCCGGGGAGCTGTTTTTT
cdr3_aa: CASSQRATLRAGELFF

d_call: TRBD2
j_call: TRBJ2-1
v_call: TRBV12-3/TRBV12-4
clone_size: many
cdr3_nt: TGTGCCAGCAGCTTAATAGCGGGAGGTTCCTACAATGAGCAGTTCTTC
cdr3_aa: CASSLIAGGSYNEQFF

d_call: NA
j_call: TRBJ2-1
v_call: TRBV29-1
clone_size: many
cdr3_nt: TGCAGCAGTTGGGGGGCCCTTAACACCTACAATGAGCAGTTCTTC
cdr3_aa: CSSWGALNTYNEQFF

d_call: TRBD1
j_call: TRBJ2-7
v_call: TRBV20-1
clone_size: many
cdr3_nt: TGCAGTGCTAGAGATGCAGGGGGAAAGGTCTACGAGCAGTACTTC
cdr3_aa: CSARDAGGKVYEQYF

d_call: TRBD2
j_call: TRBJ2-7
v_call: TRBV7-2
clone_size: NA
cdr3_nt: TGTGCCAGCAGCACGGTAGCGGGAGGGGCCTACGAGCAGTACTTC
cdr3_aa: CASSTVAGGAYEQYF

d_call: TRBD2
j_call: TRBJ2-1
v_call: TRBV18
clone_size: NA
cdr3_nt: TGTGCCAGCTCAACAAGCGGGGGCTCCTACAATGAGCAGTTCTTC
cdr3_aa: CASSTSGGSYNEQFF

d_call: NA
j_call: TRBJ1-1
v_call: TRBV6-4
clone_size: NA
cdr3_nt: TGTGCCAGCGCCGCACACATGAACACTGAAGCTTTCTTT
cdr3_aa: CASAAHMNTEAFF

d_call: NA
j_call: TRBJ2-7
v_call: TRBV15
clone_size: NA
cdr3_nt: TGTGCCACCAGTCCGGGAATCATCTCCTACGAGCAGTACTTC
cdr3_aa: CATSPGIISYEQYF

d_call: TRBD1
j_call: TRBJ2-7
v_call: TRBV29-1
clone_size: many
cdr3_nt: TGCAGCGTCACTAAGGGGGACAGGGACTACGAGCAGTACTTC
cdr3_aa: CSVTKGDRDYEQYF